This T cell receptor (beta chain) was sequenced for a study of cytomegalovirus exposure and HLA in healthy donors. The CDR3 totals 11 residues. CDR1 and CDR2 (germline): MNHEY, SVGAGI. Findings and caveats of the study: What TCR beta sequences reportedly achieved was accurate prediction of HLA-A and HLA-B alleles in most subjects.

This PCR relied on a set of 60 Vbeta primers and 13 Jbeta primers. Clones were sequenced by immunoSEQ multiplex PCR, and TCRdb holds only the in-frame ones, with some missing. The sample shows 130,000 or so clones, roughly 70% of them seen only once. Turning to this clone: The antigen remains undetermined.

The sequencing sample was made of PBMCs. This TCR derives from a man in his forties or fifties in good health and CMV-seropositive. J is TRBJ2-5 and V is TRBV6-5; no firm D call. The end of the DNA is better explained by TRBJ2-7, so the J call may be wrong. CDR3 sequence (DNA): TGTGCCAGCCGGCAGGATTACGAGCAGTACTTC. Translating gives CASRQDYEQYF.